This T cell receptor beta chain came from a study of OX40 agonist ivuxolimab in advanced cancers. Regarding the research as a whole: Ivuxolimab was an agonistic, fully human IgG2 monoclonal antibody directed against OX40 (CD134), a costimulatory receptor. Among the 50 to 55 dose-escalation patients, some 20 had hepatocellular carcinoma, approximately 15 melanoma, 9 renal cell carcinoma and 9 head and neck cancer. Intravenous ivuxolimab was administered to patients every 2 weeks at six dose levels: 0.01, 0.1, 0.3, 1.5, 3 and 10 mg/kg. Peripheral TCRbeta sequencing was intended to test whether TCR sequence diversity was altered and clonal T-cell expansion was caused by ivuxolimab. Partial responses occurred in three dose-escalation patients, of whom one had hepatocellular carcinoma and two had cutaneous melanoma. In the dose-escalation cohort, 70% to 85% of patients were male, and the mean age was around 60 years, with a range of about 23 to 90. Prior anti-PD-1, anti-PD-L1 or anti-CTLA-4 therapy was permitted, and roughly two fifths of dose-escalation patients had received checkpoint inhibitors. The monotherapy dose-escalation portion (N ≈ 57 patients) of the phase I ivuxolimab trial is reported in the paper.

Results the study describes overall, beyond this receptor: Antigen specificity was not determined for the clonally expanded peripheral T cells. After ivuxolimab, more expanded clones were found on average in CD8+ T cells than in CD4+ T cells. Low levels of normalized T-cell clonal expansion were also seen in some nonresponding patients. In partial responders in the 0.1-3.0 mg/kg groups, normalized peripheral clonal expansion was found to be among the lowest, especially among CD8+ T cells. At doses of 0.1 to 3.0 mg/kg, clonal expansion of both CD4+ and CD8+ blood T cells was observed from baseline to week 6.

Patients with a history of autoimmune disease or receiving systemic immunosuppression were excluded from the trial. Peripheral blood for TCR sequencing was collected from all dose cohorts at baseline, on cycle 4 day 1, and on cycle 7 day 1. The samples were drawn from a first-in-human, open-label, multicenter phase I dose-escalation trial of ivuxolimab. Adults with locally advanced or metastatic melanoma, renal cell, hepatocellular, or head and neck squamous cell carcinoma were enrolled in the trial. Before TCR sequencing, CD4+ and CD8+ T cells were separately sorted from peripheral blood. For sequencing of the TCRbeta CDR3 region, genomic DNA was extracted from the sorted cells. The immunoSEQ Assay was used for sequencing of TCRbeta CDR3 regions. TCRdb took this table from immuneACCESS and kept in-frame rearrangements with V and J called. Such tables lack part of the clones; where checked against another copy, unresolved V genes explain under half of the gap, and the rest is unexplained. This sample holds approximately 76,000 clones; 93% were observed only once. Over 5% of the sample lies in the top ten.

As regards this clone: No cognate antigen has been identified for it. No base quality information exists; no much larger clone differs at one position.

This clonotype was sampled from an adult with an advanced solid tumor such as melanoma, head and neck, liver or kidney cancer. Sequencing used CD4+ or CD8+ T cells sorted from blood, obtained in a trial of the OX40 agonist ivuxolimab.

The sequenced DNA: TGTGCCAGTAGTATAGATCGCGGGATGACCTACAATGAGCAGTTCTTC. Translated, this gives CASSIDRGMTYNEQFF. The chain is encoded by TRBV19 joined to TRBJ2-1; TRBD2 is perhaps the D gene, given 6 matching bases. Sequences LNHDA (CDR1) and SQIVND (CDR2) are obtained from the germline V gene (reference sequence). At the junction V is shortened by 0 bases and J by 2 bases, with 11 bases in between. Its CDR3 holds 16 amino acids, cysteine through phenylalanine. The kept DNA is CDR3 alone, 48 bases in frame from the first base. The CDR3, completed at both ends by the reference TRBV19 and TRBJ2-1 genes, gives the full variable domain DGGITQSPKYLFRKEGQNVTLSCEQNLNHDAMYWYRQDPGQGLRLIYYSQIVNDFQKGDIAEGYSVSREKKESFPLTVTSAQKNPTAFYLCASSIDRGMTYNEQFFGPGTRLTVL.